The 22 T cell receptor beta chains presented below share a single source sample, sequenced in a study of blood T cell repertoires in COVID-19. TCRdb keeps only in-frame clones here, not all; method: immunoSEQ multiplex PCR. This sample carries some 180,000 clones, almost 90% of them seen once, and the ten largest clones take 0.5% to 0.75%. The sample comprised peripheral blood. The source is a man aged 45-65 years with acute or convalescent COVID-19.

The chain recombines TRBV4-1 with TRBJ2-7; 9 bases align to TRBD1. The CDR3 contains 15 residues. Germline CDR1 and CDR2: MGHRA and YSYEKL. Trimming at V came to 3 bases and at J to 3 bases, leaving 6 bases not matched to a gene. CDR3 sequence (DNA): TGCGCCAGCAGCCATGGACAGGGGCCCAACTACGAGCAGTACTTC. It specifies CASSHGQGPNYEQYF.

This rearrangement joins TRBV7-2 to TRBJ2-7; 13 nucleotides align to TRBD2. CDR3 length: 17 amino acids. CDR1 and CDR2 from the germline V gene are SGHTA and FQGNSA. CDR3 bases: TGTGCCAGCAGCCCGGGACTAGCGGGGCCTAGGAGCTACGCGCAGTACGTC. It encodes CASSPGLAGPRSYAQYV.

The chain employs TRBV5-1 and TRBJ2-3; D is possibly TRBD2 (5 bases). V was pared by 4 bases and J by 5 bases, with 8 bases between. The CDR3 covers 12 residues. The V gene's germline CDR1 is SGHRS and CDR2 YFSETQ. CDR3 amino acids: CASSARVDTQYF. The CDR3 bases are TGCGCCAGCAGCGCGAGGGTAGATACGCAGTATTTT. Supplemented by reference TRBV5-1 and TRBJ2-3, the full variable domain reads KAGVTQTPRYLIKTRGQQVTLSCSPISGHRSVSWYQQTPGQGLQFLFEYFSETQRNKGNFPGRFSGRQFSNSRSEMNVSTLELGDSALYLCASSARVDTQYFGPGTRLTVL.

This chain uses TRBV28 with TRBJ2-2, with 7 bases aligning to TRBD1. Per germline, CDR1 MDHEN and CDR2 SYDVKM. CDR3 size: 15 residues. V dropped 4 bases and J dropped 0; count of bases not matched to a gene: 2. This chain's CDR3 is CASSSDRANTGELFF. CDR3 bases: TGTGCCAGCAGTTCCGACAGGGCGAACACCGGGGAGCTGTTTTTT.

There are a few counts of this clone. The rearrangement links TRBV19 to TRBJ2-5, with D possibly TRBD1 on 7 matching bases. This CDR3 has 16 residues. Per germline, CDR1 LNHDA and CDR2 SQIVND (reference sequence). The V and J ends lost 6 bases and 5 bases respectively, with 22 bases between them. The CDR3, as DNA: TGTGCCAGTAGGCAGCGGGCAGGGGGTCCTGGGGAGACCCAGTACTTC. This sequence encodes CASRQRAGGPGETQYF. The full variable domain, rest sourced from reference TRBV19 and TRBJ2-5, is DGGITQSPKYLFRKEGQNVTLSCEQNLNHDAMYWYRQDPGQGLRLIYYSQIVNDFQKGDIAEGYSVSREKKESFPLTVTSAQKNPTAFYLCASRQRAGGPGETQYFGPGTRLLVL.

In regard to this clone: The same CDR3 also results from other DNA sequences found in this sample. The rearrangement links TRBV10-3 to TRBJ2-3, with a possible D match to TRBD1 (6 bases). The germline CDR1 and CDR2 sequences are ENHRY and SYGVKD. The germline V and J ends were trimmed by 0 bases and 0 bases, with 7 bases remaining between them. The CDR3 is 15 amino acids. The chain's CDR3 is CAISESRGSTDTQYF. The CDR3, as DNA: TGTGCCATCAGTGAGTCTAGGGGGAGCACAGATACGCAGTATTTT.

J is TRBJ1-2 and V is TRBV6-5; D possibly corresponds to TRBD1 (5 bases). The CDR3 has 14 amino acids. Germline V lookup: CDR1 MNHEY, CDR2 SVGAGI. The V gene lost 5 bases and the J gene lost 0 bases, with 10 bases spanning the gap. CDR3 sequence (DNA): TGTGCCAGCAGTACAGGAACCCCTAACTATGGCTACACCTTC. Protein: CASSTGTPNYGYTF.

The table lists this clone with a few counts. This chain links TRBV10-3 with TRBJ1-1; TRBD1 agrees at 10 bases. The germline CDR1 and CDR2 sequences are ENHRY and SYGVKD. The CDR3 extends over 15 amino acids. J lost 4 bases, V lost 10 bases, and 12 bases had no gene match. As DNA, the CDR3 is TGTGCCACCGAGAAGGGACAGGGGTCTTTCACTGAAGCTTTCTTT. Translating gives CATEKGQGSFTEAFF.

This chain joins TRBV4-1 and TRBJ2-3; 10 bases line up with TRBD2. Germline-derived CDR1 and CDR2 are MGHRA and YSYEKL. The CDR3 loop spans 17 amino acids. Trimming cost V 2 bases and J 0 bases; bases outside gene matches: 5. CDR3 amino acids: CASSQQREGSSTDTQYF. CDR3 nucleotides: TGCGCCAGCAGCCAACAGCGGGAGGGGTCTAGCACAGATACGCAGTATTTT.

V and J are TRBV11-2 and TRBJ2-2; the D gene is possibly TRBD2 (5 bases). Trimming took 4 bases from V and 6 from J, leaving 9 bases between them. CDR1 is SGHAT and CDR2 is FQNNGV in the germline V gene. The CDR3 runs 13 residues. The CDR3 DNA is TGTGCCAGCAGCTCGCAGGAGGCCGGGGAGCTGTTTTTT. This gives the protein CASSSQEAGELFF.

V is TRBV7-9 and J is TRBJ1-4, with 9 bases matching TRBD1. The ends lost 5 bases at V and 5 bases at J; junction bases unmatched: 6. In germline, CDR1 is SEHNR, CDR2 FQNEAQ (reference sequence). CDR3 size: 15 residues. This CDR3 reads CASSPGQGSNEKLFF. The CDR3 nucleotides are TGTGCCAGCAGCCCAGGACAGGGGTCGAATGAAAAACTGTTTTTT.

The chain recombines TRBV5-4 with TRBJ1-3, with 8 bases that match TRBD1. Germline CDR1 SGHNT, CDR2 YYREEE (reference sequence). This CDR3 is built from 17 residues. Trimming removed 3 bases from V and 0 bases from J; junction bases left unmatched: 8. The CDR3 region has the DNA TGTGCCAGCAGCTCCCTTCAGGGGGCAAGCTCTGGAAACACCATATATTTT. It codes for CASSSLQGASSGNTIYF.

The chain recombines TRBV7-2 with TRBJ2-3; 11 bases agree with TRBD2. V gave up 8 bases and J gave up 5 bases; unmatched junction bases: 6. This CDR3 has 14 amino acids. CDR1 and CDR2 (germline): SGHTA, FQGNSA. The CDR3 spells CASGSSGGRDTQYF. Here the CDR3 DNA reads TGTGCCAGCGGATCTAGCGGGGGGAGAGATACGCAGTATTTT.

In DNA, the CDR3 is TGTGCCAGCAGCAAGGGACTAGCGGGGGGATACAATGAGCAGTTCTTC. It codes for CASSKGLAGGYNEQFF. V is TRBV11-2 and J is TRBJ2-1; 15 nucleotides match TRBD2. The CDR3 has 16 residues. CDR1 and CDR2 (germline): SGHAT, FQNNGV. V gave up 5 bases and J gave up 4 bases; unmatched junction bases: 3. Full variable domain (outside the CDR3, taken from reference TRBV11-2 and TRBJ2-1): EAGVAQSPRYKIIEKRQSVAFWCNPISGHATLYWYQQILGQGPKLLIQFQNNGVVDDSQLPKDRFSAERLKGVDSTLKIQPAKLEDSAVYLCASSKGLAGGYNEQFFGPGTRLTVL.

The J gene is TRBJ1-1, the V gene TRBV19; 7 nucleotides line up with TRBD1. CDR1 and CDR2 from the germline V gene are LNHDA and SQIVND (reference sequence). With V trimmed by 4 bases and J by 8 bases, 4 bases remained unmatched. The CDR3 totals 12 residues. For the CDR3, the DNA is TGTGCCAGTAGTAGAGAACAGGGGGAAGCTTTCTTT. Translating it yields CASSREQGEAFF.

The chain combines TRBV18 with TRBJ2-1; 9 nucleotides match TRBD1. Per germline, CDR1 KGHSH and CDR2 LQKENI. The CDR3 is 15 amino acids. Trimming took 3 bases from V and 6 from J; bases not matched to a gene: 6. CDR3 sequence: CASSPEQGAANEQFF. CDR3 sequence (DNA): TGTGCCAGCTCACCTGAACAGGGGGCTGCCAATGAGCAGTTCTTC. The full variable domain, its missing parts supplied by reference TRBV18 and TRBJ2-1, is NAGVMQNPRHLVRRRGQEARLRCSPMKGHSHVYWYRQLPEEGLKFMVYLQKENIIDESGMPKERFSAEFPKEGPSILRIQQVVRGDSAAYFCASSPEQGAANEQFFGPGTRLTVL.

The V gene is TRBV6-6, the J gene TRBJ1-2, with TRBD1 matching over 7 bases. The germline V gene has CDR1 MNHNY and CDR2 SVGAGI (reference sequence). The J segment lost 4 bases and the V segment lost 2 bases, leaving 4 bases of the junction unmatched. The CDR3 totals 14 residues. Here the CDR3 DNA reads TGTGCCAGCAGTTACCGGACAGGACCCTATGGCTACACCTTC. Protein: CASSYRTGPYGYTF.

J is TRBJ1-4 and V is TRBV5-1, with D uncertain. Germline V lookup: CDR1 SGHRS, CDR2 YFSETQ. V was shortened by 2 bases and J by 0 bases, with 11 bases between the two germline ends. The CDR3 covers 16 residues. CDR3 region: CASSFSGSATNEKLFF. CDR3 nucleotide sequence: TGCGCCAGCAGCTTTAGTGGGAGCGCAACTAATGAAAAACTGTTTTTT.

V and J are TRBV28 and TRBJ2-1, with 7 bases lining up with TRBD1. Germline CDR1 is MDHEN and CDR2 is SYDVKM. V gave up 6 bases and J gave up 3 bases; unmatched junction bases: 8. The CDR3 consists of 15 residues. CDR3 DNA sequence: TGTGCCAGCAGCCGACAGGGTACCCTCTACAATGAGCAGTTCTTC. It yields the protein CASSRQGTLYNEQFF.

This clone was counted a single time. The chain recombines TRBV5-1 with TRBJ2-2; weak D call: TRBD2 (6 bases). This CDR3 is 15 amino acids long. Germline assignment: CDR1 SGHRS and CDR2 YFSETQ. The V end was cut by 4 bases, the J end by 1 base, with 11 bases between. CDR3: CASSQGLMNTGELFF. The CDR3, as DNA: TGCGCCAGCAGCCAGGGACTGATGAACACCGGGGAGCTGTTTTTT.

V gene TRBV15 combines with J gene TRBJ2-1, with TRBD2 matching over 7 bases. The V segment lost 5 bases and the J segment 10 bases; nucleotides outside the gene matches: 5. CDR3 length: 12 residues. Germline V gives CDR1 LNHNV, CDR2 YYDKDF (reference sequence). The DNA for the CDR3 is TGTGCCACCAGCCCGGGGGGAGCCGAGCAGTTCTTC. This sequence encodes CATSPGGAEQFF.

The chain combines TRBV29-1 with TRBJ1-2; D gene unclear. With 4 bases removed from V and 3 bases from J, the gap between germline ends came to 9 bases. The CDR3 runs to 12 residues. Germline CDR1 SQVTM, CDR2 ANQGSEA. DNA of the CDR3: TGCAGCGTTGGTCTTAGAGACTATGGCTACACCTTC. Translating gives CSVGLRDYGYTF.